The source of this TCR beta chain is a study of T cells in Graves' hyperthyroidism and ophthalmopathy. RNA transcripts provided the source from which TCR beta CDR3 regions were amplified. RT-PCR in the first round (using the HTBI primer set) targeted the TCR CDR3. One entry per CDR3 protein results from TCRdb running MiXCR on the multiplex PCR reads. The sample lists 490,000 or so distinct CDR3 sequences; about 20% were seen once. CDR1 and CDR2 from the germline V gene are WNHNN and SYGVQD (reference sequence). Trimming took 5 bases from V and 7 from J; bases not matched to a gene: 5. There are 14 residues in the CDR3. This clonotype was seen at least ten times. The diagnostic basis comprised clinical symptoms, serum thyroxine and TRAb, thyroid ultrasound and orbital computed tomography.

The sample comprised blood. The receptor was derived from a woman aged 70-85 years with Graves' ophthalmopathy. V is TRBV10-1 and J is TRBJ2-1, with 10 positions matching TRBD1. CDR3 nucleotides: TGCGCCAGCAGTACGGGACAGGGGACAAATGAGCAGTTCTTC. It codes for CASSTGQGTNEQFF.